This T cell receptor beta chain is drawn from a study of blood T cell repertoires in COVID-19. Germline V lookup: CDR1 SGHVS, CDR2 FQNEAQ. This CDR3 spans 14 amino acids. V gave up 5 bases and J gave up 2 bases; unmatched junction bases: 3. Clones were read by immunoSEQ multiplex PCR, and TCRdb kept only the in-frame ones, dropping some. Of roughly 230,000 clones listed, roughly 88% were seen once; the top ten hold 27%. Sequenced input: peripheral blood. V and J are TRBV7-8 and TRBJ1-2, with 9 bases identical to TRBD1. The sequence was collected from a man aged 35-49 years with acute or convalescent COVID-19. The CDR3 bases are TGTGCCAGCAGCCTACAGGGGGCGAACTATGGCTACACCTTC. Its protein is CASSLQGANYGYTF.